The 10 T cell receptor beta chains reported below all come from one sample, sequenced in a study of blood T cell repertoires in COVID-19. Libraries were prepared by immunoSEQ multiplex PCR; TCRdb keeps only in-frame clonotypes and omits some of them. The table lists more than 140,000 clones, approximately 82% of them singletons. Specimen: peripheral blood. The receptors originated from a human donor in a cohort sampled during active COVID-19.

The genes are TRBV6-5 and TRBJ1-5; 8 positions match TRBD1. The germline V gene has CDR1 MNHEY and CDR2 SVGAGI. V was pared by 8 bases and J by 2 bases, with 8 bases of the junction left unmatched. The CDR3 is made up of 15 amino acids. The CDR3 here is CASWVTGAGNQPQHF. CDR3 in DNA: TGTGCCAGCTGGGTGACAGGGGCAGGCAATCAGCCCCAGCATTTT.

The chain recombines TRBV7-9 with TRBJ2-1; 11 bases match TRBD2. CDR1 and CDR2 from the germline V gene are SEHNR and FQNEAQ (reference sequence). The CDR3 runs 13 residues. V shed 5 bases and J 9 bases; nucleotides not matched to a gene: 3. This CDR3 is CASSPLAGGEQFF. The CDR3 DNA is TGTGCCAGCAGCCCCCTAGCGGGAGGTGAGCAGTTCTTC. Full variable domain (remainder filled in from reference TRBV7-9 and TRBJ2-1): DTGVSQNPRHKITKRGQNVTFRCDPISEHNRLYWYRQTLGQGPEFLTYFQNEAQLEKSRLLSDRFSAERPKGSFSTLEIQRTEQGDSAMYLCASSPLAGGEQFFGPGTRLTVL.

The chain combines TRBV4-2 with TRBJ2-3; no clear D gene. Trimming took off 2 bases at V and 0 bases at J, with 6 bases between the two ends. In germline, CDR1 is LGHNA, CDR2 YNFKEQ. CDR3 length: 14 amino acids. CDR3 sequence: CASSQLTSTDTQYF. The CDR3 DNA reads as TGTGCCAGCAGCCAACTGACTAGCACAGATACGCAGTATTTT.

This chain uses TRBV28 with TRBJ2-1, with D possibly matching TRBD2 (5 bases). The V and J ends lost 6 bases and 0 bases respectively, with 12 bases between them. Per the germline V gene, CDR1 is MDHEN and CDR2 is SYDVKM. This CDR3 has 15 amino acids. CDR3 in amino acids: CASRSRLSSYNEQFF. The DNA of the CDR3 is TGTGCCAGCAGATCCCGACTATCCTCCTACAATGAGCAGTTCTTC.

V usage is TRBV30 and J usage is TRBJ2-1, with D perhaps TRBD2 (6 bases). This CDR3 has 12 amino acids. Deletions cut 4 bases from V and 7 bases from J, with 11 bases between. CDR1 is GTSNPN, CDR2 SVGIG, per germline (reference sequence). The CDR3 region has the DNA TGTGCCTGGACGGAGGGCCGGAATGAGCAGTTCTTC. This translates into CAWTEGRNEQFF.

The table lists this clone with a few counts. CDR3 nucleotides: TGTGCCAGCAGCACGTGGGACAGGGCATCCGGGGAGCTGTTTTTT. Translating gives CASSTWDRASGELFF. This chain connects TRBV7-3 to TRBJ2-2; 9 bases are a match to TRBD1. V lost 5 bases and J lost 6; bases outside the gene matches: 7. The CDR3 runs to 15 residues. In germline, CDR1 is SGHTA, CDR2 FQGTGA.

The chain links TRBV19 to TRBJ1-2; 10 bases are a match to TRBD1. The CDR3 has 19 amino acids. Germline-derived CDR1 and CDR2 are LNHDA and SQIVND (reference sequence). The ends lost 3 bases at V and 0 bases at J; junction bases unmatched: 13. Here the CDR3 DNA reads TGTGCCAGTAGTATCTCCGCCGGGACAGGGGTTACAGCTAACTATGGCTACACCTTC. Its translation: CASSISAGTGVTANYGYTF.

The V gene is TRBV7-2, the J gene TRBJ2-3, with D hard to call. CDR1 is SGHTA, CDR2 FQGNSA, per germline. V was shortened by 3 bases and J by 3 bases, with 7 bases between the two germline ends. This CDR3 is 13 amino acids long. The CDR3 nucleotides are TGTGCCAGCAGCTTTCCGGGTACAGATACGCAGTATTTT. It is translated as CASSFPGTDTQYF.

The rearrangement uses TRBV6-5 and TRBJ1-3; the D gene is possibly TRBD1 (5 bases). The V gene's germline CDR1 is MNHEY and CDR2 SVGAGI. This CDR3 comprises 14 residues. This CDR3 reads CASGGFSAGNTIYF. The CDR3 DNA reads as TGTGCGTCCGGGGGATTTTCCGCTGGAAACACCATATATTTT.

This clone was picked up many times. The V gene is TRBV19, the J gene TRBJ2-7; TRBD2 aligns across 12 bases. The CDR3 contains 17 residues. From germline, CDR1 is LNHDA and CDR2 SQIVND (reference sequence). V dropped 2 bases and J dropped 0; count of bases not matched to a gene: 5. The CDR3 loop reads CASSINLAGGGSYEQYF. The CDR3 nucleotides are TGTGCCAGTAGTATAAATCTAGCGGGAGGGGGCTCCTACGAGCAGTACTTC.